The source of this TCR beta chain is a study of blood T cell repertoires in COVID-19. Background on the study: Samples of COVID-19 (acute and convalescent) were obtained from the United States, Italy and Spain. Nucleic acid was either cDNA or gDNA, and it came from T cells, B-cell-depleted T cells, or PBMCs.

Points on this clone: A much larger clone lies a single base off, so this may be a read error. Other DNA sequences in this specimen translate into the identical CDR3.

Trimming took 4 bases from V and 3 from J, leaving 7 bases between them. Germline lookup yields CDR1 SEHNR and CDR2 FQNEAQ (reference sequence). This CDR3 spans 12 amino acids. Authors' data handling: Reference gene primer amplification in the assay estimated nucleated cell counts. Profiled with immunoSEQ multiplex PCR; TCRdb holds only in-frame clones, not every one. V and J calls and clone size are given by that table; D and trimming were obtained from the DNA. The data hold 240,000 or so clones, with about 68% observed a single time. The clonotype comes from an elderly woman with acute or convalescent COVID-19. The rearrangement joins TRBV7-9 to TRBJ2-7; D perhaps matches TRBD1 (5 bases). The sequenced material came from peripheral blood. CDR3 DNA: TGTGCCAGCAGCTCCCAGGGCTACGAGCAGTACTTC. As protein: CASSSQGYEQYF.